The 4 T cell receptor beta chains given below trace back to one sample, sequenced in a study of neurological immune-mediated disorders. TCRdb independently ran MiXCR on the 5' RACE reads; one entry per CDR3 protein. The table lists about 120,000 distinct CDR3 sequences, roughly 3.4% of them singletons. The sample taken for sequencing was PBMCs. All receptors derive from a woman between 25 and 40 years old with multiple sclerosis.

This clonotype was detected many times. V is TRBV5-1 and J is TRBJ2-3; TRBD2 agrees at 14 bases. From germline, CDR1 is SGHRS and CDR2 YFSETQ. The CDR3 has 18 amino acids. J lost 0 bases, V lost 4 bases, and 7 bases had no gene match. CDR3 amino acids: CASSRGLAGGASTDTQYF. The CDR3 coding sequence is TGCGCCAGCAGCCGCGGACTAGCGGGGGGCGCCAGCACAGATACGCAGTATTTT.

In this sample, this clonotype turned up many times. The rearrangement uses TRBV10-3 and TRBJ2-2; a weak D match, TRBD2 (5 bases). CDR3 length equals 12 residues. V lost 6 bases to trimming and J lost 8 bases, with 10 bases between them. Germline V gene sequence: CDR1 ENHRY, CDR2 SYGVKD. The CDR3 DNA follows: TGTGCCATCAGCCTCGGGGAAGGGGAGCTGTTTTTT. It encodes CAISLGEGELFF.

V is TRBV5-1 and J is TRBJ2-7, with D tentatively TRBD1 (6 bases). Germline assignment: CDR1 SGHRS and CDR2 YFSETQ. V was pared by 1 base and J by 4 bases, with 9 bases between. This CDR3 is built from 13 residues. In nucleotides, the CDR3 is TGCGCCAGCAGCTTGTCAGGGGTTTACGAGCAGTACTTC. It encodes CASSLSGVYEQYF.

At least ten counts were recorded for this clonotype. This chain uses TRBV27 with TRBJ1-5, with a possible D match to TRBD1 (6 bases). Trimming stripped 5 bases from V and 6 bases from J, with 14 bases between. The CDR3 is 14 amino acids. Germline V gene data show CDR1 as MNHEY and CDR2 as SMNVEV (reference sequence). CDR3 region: CASSQGGSSQPQHF. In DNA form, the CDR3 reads TGTGCCAGCAGTCAAGGGGGGTCTAGTCAGCCCCAGCATTTT.